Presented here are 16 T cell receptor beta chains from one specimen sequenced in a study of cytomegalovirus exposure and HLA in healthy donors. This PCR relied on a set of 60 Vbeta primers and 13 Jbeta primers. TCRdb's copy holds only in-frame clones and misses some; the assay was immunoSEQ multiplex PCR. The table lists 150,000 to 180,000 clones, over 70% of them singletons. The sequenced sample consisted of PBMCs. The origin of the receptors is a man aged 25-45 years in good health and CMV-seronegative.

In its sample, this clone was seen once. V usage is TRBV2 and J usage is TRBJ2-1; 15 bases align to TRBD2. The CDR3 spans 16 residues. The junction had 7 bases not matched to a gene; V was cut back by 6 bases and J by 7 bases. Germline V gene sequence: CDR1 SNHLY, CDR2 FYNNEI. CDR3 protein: CASRARGLAGGNEQFF. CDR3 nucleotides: TGTGCCAGCAGGGCCCGTGGACTAGCGGGGGGGAATGAGCAGTTCTTC.

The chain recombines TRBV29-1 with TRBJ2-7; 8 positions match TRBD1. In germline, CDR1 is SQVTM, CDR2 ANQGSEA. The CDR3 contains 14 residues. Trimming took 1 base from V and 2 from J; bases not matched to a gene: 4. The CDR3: CSVEVSDRAYEQYF. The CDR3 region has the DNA TGCAGCGTTGAAGTATCGGACAGGGCCTACGAGCAGTACTTC.

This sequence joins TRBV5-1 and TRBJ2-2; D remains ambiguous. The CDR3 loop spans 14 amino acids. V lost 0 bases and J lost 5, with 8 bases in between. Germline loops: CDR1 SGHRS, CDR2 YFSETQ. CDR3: CASSLGSLTGELFF. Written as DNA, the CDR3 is TGCGCCAGCAGCTTGGGTAGCTTGACCGGGGAGCTGTTTTTT.

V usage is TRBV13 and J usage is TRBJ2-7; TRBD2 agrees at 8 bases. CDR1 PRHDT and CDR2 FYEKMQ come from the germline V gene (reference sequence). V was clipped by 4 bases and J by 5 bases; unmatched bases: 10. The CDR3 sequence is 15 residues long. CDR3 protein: CASSSRLAKNNEQYF. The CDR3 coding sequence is TGTGCCAGCAGCTCAAGACTAGCGAAGAATAACGAGCAGTACTTC.

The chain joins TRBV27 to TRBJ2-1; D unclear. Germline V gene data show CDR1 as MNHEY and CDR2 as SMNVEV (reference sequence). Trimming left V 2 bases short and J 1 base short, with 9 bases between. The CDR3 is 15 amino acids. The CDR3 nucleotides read TGTGCCAGCAGTTTAACCCCGCAGTCCTACAATGAGCAGTTCTTC. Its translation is CASSLTPQSYNEQFF.

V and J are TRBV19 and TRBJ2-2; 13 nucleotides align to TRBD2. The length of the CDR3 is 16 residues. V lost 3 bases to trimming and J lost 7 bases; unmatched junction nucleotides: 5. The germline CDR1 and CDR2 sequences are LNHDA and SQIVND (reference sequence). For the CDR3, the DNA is TGTGCCAGTAGTATGACTAGCGGGGGGCAGATCGGGGAGCTGTTTTTT. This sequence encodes CASSMTSGGQIGELFF.

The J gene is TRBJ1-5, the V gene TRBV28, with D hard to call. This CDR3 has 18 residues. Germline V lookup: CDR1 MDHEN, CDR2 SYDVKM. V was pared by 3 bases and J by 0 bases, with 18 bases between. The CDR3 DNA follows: TGTGCCAGCAGTTTCAGGACTTTATCCGGGTATAGCAATCAGCCCCAGCATTTT. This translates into CASSFRTLSGYSNQPQHF.

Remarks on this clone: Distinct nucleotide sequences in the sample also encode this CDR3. The DNA for the CDR3 is TGCGCCAGCAGCCCCGGGCAGGGCAACACTGAAGCTTTCTTT. Translation: CASSPGQGNTEAFF. The V call is TRBV5-1, the J call TRBJ1-1; the D gene is possibly TRBD1 (5 bases). The CDR3 extends over 14 amino acids. The V gene's germline CDR1 is SGHRS and CDR2 YFSETQ. V lost 4 bases to trimming and J lost 2 bases, with 12 bases between them.

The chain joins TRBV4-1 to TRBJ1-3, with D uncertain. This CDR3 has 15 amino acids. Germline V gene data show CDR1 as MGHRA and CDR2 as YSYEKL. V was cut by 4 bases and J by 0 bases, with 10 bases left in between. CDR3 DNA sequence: TGCGCCAGCAGCCCAACTCCAAGCTCTGGAAACACCATATATTTT. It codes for CASSPTPSSGNTIYF.

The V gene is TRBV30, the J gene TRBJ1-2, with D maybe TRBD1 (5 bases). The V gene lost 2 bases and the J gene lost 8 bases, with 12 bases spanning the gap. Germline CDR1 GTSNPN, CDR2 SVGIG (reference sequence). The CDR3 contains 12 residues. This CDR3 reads CAWSTTGGGYTF. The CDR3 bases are TGTGCCTGGAGTACCACCGGGGGAGGCTACACCTTC.

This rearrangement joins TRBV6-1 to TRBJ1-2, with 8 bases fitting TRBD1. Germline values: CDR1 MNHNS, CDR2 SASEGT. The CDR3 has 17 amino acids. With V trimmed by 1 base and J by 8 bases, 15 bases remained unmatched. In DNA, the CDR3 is TGTGCCAGCAGTGAAGTGCTCGTCAGGACAGGGTGGAGGGGCTACACCTTC. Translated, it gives CASSEVLVRTGWRGYTF.

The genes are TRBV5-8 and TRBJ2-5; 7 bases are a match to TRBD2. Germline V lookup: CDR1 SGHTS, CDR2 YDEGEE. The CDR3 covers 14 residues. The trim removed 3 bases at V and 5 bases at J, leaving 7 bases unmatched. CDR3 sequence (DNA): TGTGCCAGCAGCTCGGCGGGGGTTGGGGAGACCCAGTACTTC. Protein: CASSSAGVGETQYF.

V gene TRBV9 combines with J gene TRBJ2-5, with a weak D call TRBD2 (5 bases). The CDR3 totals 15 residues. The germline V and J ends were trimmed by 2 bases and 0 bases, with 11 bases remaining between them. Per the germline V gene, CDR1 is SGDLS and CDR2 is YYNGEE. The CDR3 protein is CASSVTTGDQETQYF. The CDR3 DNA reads TGTGCCAGCAGCGTGACCACCGGGGACCAAGAGACCCAGTACTTC.

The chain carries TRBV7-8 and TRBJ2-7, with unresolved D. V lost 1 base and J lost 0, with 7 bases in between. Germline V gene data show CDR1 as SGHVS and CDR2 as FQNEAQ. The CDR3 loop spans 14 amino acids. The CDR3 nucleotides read TGTGCCAGCAGCTTAGGAAGGAGCTCCTACGAGCAGTACTTC. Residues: CASSLGRSSYEQYF.

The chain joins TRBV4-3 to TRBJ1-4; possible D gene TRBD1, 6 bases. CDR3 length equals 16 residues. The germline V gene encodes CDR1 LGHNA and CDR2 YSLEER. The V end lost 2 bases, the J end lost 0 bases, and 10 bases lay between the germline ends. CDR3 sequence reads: CASSQRTDATNEKLFF. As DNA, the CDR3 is TGCGCCAGCAGCCAAAGGACAGACGCAACTAATGAAAAACTGTTTTTT.

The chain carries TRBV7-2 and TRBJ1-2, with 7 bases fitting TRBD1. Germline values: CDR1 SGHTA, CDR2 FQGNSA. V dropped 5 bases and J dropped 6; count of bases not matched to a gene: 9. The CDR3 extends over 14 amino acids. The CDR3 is CASSRGQVRDGYTF. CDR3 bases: TGTGCCAGCAGCCGAGGACAGGTTAGGGATGGCTACACCTTC.